This record looks at one TCR beta chain sequence and its context. The table came from immunoSEQ multiplex PCR; TCRdb's copy has only in-frame clones and leaves some out. The sample yields approximately 40,000 clones, more than 90% seen once. The J segment lost 5 bases and the V segment lost 4 bases, leaving 6 bases of the junction unmatched. This CDR3 contains 15 residues. Germline V gene sequence: CDR1 SEHNR, CDR2 FQNEAQ (reference sequence). This entry belongs to a study of T cell changes during pregnancy in multiple sclerosis. The source was CD8+ T cells from peripheral blood mononuclear cells, collected in the third trimester of pregnancy. The rearrangement links TRBV7-9 to TRBJ2-3; 10 bases align to TRBD2. The receptor was isolated from a female donor with multiple sclerosis, enrolled in a pregnancy study. The CDR3, as DNA: TGTGCCAGCAGCTCTAGCGGGAGTAGCGGAGATACGCAGTATTTT. Translated: CASSSSGSSGDTQYF.